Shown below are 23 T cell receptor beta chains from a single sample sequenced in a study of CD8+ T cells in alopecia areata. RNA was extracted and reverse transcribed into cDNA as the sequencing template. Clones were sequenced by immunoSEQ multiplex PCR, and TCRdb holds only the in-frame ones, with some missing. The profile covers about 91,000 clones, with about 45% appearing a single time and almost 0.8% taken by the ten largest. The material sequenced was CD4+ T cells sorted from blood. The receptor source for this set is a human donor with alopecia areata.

The CDR3 spells CASSRLLDGDNSPLHF. DNA for the CDR3: TGTGCCAGCAGCCGGCTCTTGGACGGAGATAATTCACCCCTCCACTTT. V and J are TRBV5-6 and TRBJ1-6; no definite D call. Trimming pared 4 bases from V and 5 bases from J, leaving 16 bases between. CDR3 length: 16 amino acids. The germline gives CDR1 SGHDT, CDR2 YYEEEE.

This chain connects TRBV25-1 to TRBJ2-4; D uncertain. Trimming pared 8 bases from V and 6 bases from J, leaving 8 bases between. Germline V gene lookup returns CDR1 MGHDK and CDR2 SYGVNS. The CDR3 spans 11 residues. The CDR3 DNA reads TGTGCCAGCGGGTCCGGAAACATTCAGTACTTC. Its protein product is CASGSGNIQYF.

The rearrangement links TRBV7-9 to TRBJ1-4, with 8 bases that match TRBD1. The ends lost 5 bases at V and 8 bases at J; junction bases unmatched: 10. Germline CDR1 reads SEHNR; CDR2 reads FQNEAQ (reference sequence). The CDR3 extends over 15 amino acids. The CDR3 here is CASSPGGRGHEKLFF. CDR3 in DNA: TGTGCCAGCAGCCCAGGGGGCAGGGGACACGAAAAACTGTTTTTT.

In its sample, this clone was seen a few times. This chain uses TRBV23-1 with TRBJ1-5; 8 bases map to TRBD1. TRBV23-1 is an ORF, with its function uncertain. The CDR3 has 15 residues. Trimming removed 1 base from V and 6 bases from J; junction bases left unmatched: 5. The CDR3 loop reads CASSQLGQGGQPQHF. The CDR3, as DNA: TGCGCCAGCAGTCAATTAGGACAGGGCGGTCAGCCCCAGCATTTT.

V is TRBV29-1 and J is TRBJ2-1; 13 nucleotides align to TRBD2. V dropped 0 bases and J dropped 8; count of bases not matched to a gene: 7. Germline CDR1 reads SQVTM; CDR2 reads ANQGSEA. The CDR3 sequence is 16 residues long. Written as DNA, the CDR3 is TGCAGCGTTGAAGATACCGGACTAGCGGGAGTTCATGAGCAGTTCTTC. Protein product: CSVEDTGLAGVHEQFF.

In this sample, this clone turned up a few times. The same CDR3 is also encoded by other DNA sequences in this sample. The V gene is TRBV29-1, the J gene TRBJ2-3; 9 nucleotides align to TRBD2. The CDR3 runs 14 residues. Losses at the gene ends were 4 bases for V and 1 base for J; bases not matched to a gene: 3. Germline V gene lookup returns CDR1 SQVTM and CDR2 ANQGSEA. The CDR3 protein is CSVVAGAGTDTQYF. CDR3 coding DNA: TGCAGCGTTGTAGCGGGGGCGGGCACAGATACGCAGTATTTT.

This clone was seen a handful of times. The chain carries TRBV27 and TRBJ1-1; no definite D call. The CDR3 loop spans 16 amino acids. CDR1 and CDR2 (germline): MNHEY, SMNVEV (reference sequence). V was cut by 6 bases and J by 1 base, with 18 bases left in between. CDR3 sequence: CASSLMRTETNTEAFF. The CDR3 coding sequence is TGTGCCAGCAGCCTAATGAGGACGGAGACGAACACTGAAGCTTTCTTT.

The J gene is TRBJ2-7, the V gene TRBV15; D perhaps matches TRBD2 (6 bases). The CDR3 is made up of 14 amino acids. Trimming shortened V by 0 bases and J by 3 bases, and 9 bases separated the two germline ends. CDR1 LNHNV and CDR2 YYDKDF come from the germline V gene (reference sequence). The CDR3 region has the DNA TGTGCCACCAGCAGAGATAGCGGTGGCTACGAGCAGTACTTC. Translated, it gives CATSRDSGGYEQYF.

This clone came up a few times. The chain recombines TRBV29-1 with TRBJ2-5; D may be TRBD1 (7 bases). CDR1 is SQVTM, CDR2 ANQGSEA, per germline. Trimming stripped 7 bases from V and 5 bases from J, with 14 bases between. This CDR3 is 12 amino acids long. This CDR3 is CSEPTGRETQYF. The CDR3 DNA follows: TGCAGCGAGCCGACAGGGAGGGAGACCCAGTACTTC.

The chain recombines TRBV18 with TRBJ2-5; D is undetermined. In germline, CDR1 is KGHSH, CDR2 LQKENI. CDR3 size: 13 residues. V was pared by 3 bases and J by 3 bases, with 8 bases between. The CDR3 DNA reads TGTGCCAGCTCACCCAATTCCAAAGAGACCCAGTACTTC. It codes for CASSPNSKETQYF.

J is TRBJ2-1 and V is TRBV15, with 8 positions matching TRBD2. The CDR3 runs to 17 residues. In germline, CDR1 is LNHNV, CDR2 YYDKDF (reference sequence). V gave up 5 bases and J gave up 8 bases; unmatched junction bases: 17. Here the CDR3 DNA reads TGTGCCACCAGCTCAAAGAACTCCGGGACTAGAGGCGATGAGCAGTTCTTC. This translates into CATSSKNSGTRGDEQFF.

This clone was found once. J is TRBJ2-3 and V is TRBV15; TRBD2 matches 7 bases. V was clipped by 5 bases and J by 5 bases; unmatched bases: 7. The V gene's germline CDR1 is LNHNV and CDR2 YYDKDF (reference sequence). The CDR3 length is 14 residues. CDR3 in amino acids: CATSGGGDQDTQYF. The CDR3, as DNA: TGTGCCACCAGCGGGGGAGGGGACCAAGATACGCAGTATTTT.

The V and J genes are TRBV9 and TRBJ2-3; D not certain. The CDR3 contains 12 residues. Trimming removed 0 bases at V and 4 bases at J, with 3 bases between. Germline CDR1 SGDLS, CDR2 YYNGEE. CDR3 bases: TGTGCCAGCAGCGTAGTCCCAGATACGCAGTATTTT. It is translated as CASSVVPDTQYF.

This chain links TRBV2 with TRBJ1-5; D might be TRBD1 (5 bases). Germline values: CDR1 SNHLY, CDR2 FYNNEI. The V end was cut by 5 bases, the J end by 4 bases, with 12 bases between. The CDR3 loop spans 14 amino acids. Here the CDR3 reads CASSKAGGNQPQHF. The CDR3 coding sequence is TGTGCCAGCAGTAAGGCGGGGGGGAATCAGCCCCAGCATTTT.

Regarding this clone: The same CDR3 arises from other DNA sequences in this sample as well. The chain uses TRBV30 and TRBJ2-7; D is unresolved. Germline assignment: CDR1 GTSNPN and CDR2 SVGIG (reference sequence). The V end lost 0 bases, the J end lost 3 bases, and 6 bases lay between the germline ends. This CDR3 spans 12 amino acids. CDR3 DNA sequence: TGTGCCTGGAGTGTATCCGTCTACGAGCAGTACTTC. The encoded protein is CAWSVSVYEQYF.

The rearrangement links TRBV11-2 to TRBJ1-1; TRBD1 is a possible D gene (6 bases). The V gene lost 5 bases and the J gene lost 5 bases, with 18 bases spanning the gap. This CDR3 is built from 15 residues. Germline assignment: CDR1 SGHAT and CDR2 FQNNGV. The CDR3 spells CASSTVAGARTEAFF. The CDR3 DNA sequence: TGTGCCAGCAGCACCGTAGCGGGGGCAAGAACTGAAGCTTTCTTT.

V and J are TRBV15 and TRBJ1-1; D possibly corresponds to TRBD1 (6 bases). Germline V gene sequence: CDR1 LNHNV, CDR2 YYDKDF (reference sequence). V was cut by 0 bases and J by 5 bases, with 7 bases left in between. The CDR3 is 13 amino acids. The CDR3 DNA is TGTGCCACCAGCAGAGACAGGGGAACTGAAGCTTTCTTT. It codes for CATSRDRGTEAFF.

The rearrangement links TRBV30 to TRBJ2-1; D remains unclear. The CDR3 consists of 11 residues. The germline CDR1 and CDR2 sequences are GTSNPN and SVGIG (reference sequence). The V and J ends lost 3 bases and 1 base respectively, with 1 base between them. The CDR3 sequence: CAWRSYNEQFF. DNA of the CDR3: TGTGCCTGGAGGTCCTACAATGAGCAGTTCTTC.

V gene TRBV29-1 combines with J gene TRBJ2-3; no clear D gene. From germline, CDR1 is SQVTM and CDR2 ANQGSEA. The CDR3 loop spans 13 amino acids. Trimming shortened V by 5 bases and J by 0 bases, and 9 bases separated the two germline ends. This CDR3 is CSVLATSTDTQYF. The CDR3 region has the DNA TGCAGCGTTCTGGCGACTAGCACAGATACGCAGTATTTT.

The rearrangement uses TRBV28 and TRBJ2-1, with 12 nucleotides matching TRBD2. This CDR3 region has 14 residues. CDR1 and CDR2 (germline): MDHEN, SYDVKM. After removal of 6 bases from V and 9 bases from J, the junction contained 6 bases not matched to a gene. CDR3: CASSPRLAGVEQFF. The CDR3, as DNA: TGTGCCAGCAGCCCCCGACTAGCGGGGGTTGAGCAGTTCTTC.

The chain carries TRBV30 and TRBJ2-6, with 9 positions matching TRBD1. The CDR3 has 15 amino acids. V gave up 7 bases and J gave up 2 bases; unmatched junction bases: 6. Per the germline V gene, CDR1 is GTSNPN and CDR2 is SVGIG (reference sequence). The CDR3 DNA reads TGTGCCTTGGACAGGGGATTAGCTGGGGCCAACGTCCTGACTTTC. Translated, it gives CALDRGLAGANVLTF.

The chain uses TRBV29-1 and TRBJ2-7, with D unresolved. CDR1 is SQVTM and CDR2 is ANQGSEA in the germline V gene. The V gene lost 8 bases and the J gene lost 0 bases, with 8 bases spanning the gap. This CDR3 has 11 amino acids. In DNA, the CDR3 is TGCAGCTTAGAGATCTCCTACGAGCAGTACTTC. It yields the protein CSLEISYEQYF.

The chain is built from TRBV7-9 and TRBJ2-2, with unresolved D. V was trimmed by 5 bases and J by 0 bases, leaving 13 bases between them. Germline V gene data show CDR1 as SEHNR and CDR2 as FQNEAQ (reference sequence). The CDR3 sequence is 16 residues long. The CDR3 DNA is TGTGCCAGCAGCCCTCCGGAAGCTACGAACACCGGGGAGCTGTTTTTT. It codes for CASSPPEATNTGELFF.